This T cell receptor beta chain was sequenced during a study of cytomegalovirus exposure and HLA in healthy donors. The CDR3 spans 12 residues. Germline values: CDR1 LNHDA, CDR2 SQIVND (reference sequence). Trimming shortened V by 3 bases and J by 11 bases, and 13 bases separated the two germline ends. As concerns this clone: Its target is not known.

PCR was performed using 60 Vbeta and 13 Jbeta primers. Authors' methods: Later, 65 million to 90 million unique TCR beta chains were counted in an analysis, and roughly 11 million of them were shared. Some clones are missing from TCRdb's copy, which holds only in-frame ones; the method was immunoSEQ multiplex PCR. The V and J calls and the clone size are those of that table, but D and trimming were determined from the DNA. The table lists about 210,000 clones, roughly 82% of them singletons. Notes on the study in general: Sequencing likely caused a cluster of highly shared sequence variants.

The sequence derives from a man in his forties in good health and CMV-seropositive. The sequencing sample was made of PBMCs. The chain joins TRBV19 to TRBJ1-1; no clear D gene. The CDR3: CASSISAGVAFF. CDR3 nucleotide sequence: TGTGCCAGTAGTATTTCCGCGGGTGTTGCTTTCTTT. Variable domain in full (rest from reference TRBV19 and TRBJ1-1): DGGITQSPKYLFRKEGQNVTLSCEQNLNHDAMYWYRQDPGQGLRLIYYSQIVNDFQKGDIAEGYSVSREKKESFPLTVTSAQKNPTAFYLCASSISAGVAFFGQGTRLTVV.